The 2 T cell receptor beta chains in this list originate from one sample, sequenced in a study of blood T cells in healthy people across ages. The second PCR ran about 6 to 11 cycles with a sample-barcoded 5' primer and J-beta primers. Via MiXCR, TCRdb re-called the 5' RACE reads, giving one row per CDR3 protein. The sample comprises 540,000 or so distinct CDR3 sequences, under 30% of which are singletons, and 7.5% to 9% rests with the top ten. The sample also formed part of further work on T cells of mothers and their children.

Sequencing was performed on blood. All receptors derive from a boy aged 10-17 years in good health.

The V call is TRBV7-2, the J call TRBJ2-7; no clear D. The DNA end favors TRBJ2-5, so the J call may be wrong. Germline V gives CDR1 SGHTA, CDR2 FQGNSA. The CDR3 length is 13 residues. CDR3 amino acids: CASSLTRMETQYF. In nucleotides, the CDR3 is TGTGCCAGCAGCCTTACCCGCATGGAGACCCAGTACTTC.

A remark on this clonotype: A much larger clone is a single base away; this may be a read error. This rearrangement joins TRBV29-1 to TRBJ2-4, with 8 bases matching TRBD1. The J segment lost 8 bases and the V segment lost 2 bases, leaving 8 bases of the junction unmatched. The CDR3 is made up of 14 amino acids. CDR1 and CDR2 from the germline V gene are SQVTM and ANQGSEA. The CDR3 protein is CSVEPMDRADIQYF. CDR3 DNA: TGCAGCGTTGAACCAATGGACAGGGCGGACATTCAGTACTTC.